The 25 T cell receptor beta chains in this list originate from one sample, sequenced in a study of blood T cell repertoires in COVID-19. Profiling relied on immunoSEQ multiplex PCR, and the TCRdb table lists in-frame clones only, not all of them. Counted here are 450,000 or so clones, about nine tenths occurring once; the ten biggest clones make up roughly 0.66%. The sequenced sample consisted of PBMCs or T cells enriched from blood (not recorded which). These receptors all stem from a man aged 18 to 29 who had recovered from COVID-19.

The genes are TRBV10-3 and TRBJ1-4; weak D call: TRBD1 (6 bases). There are 13 residues in the CDR3. The germline gives CDR1 ENHRY, CDR2 SYGVKD. Trimming cost V 4 bases and J 4 bases, with 7 bases left between them. This CDR3 reads CAISGTDNEKLFF. The CDR3 region has the DNA TGTGCCATCAGTGGGACAGATAATGAAAAACTGTTTTTT.

The chain has TRBV2 and TRBJ2-1, with 10 bases matching TRBD2. The CDR3 runs 15 residues. Germline V gene lookup returns CDR1 SNHLY and CDR2 FYNNEI. V lost 5 bases and J lost 4; bases outside the gene matches: 5. CDR3 nucleotide sequence: TGTGCCAGCAGTCCTAGCGGGGGCCCATACAATGAGCAGTTCTTC. This codes for CASSPSGGPYNEQFF.

The rearrangement uses TRBV2 and TRBJ2-7, with 12 bases lining up with TRBD2. CDR3 size: 15 residues. V lost 7 bases, J lost 1 base, and 5 bases stayed unmatched. Per germline, CDR1 SNHLY and CDR2 FYNNEI. The CDR3 is CASMGTSGLSYEQYF. CDR3 DNA: TGTGCCAGCATGGGGACTAGCGGGTTATCCTACGAGCAGTACTTC.

The chain combines TRBV7-9 with TRBJ1-1, with 8 nucleotides matching TRBD1. CDR3 length: 18 residues. The ends lost 4 bases at V and 7 bases at J; junction bases unmatched: 20. Germline lookup yields CDR1 SEHNR and CDR2 FQNEAQ (reference sequence). In nucleotides, the CDR3 is TGTGCCAGCAGCTCAATACATAAGGCGGCAGGGGGCTTGGGTGAAGCTTTCTTT. It is translated as CASSSIHKAAGGLGEAFF.

The sample holds one count of this clone. The J gene is TRBJ2-3, the V gene TRBV3-1 (or the pseudogene TRBV3-2); 7 nucleotides line up with TRBD1. CDR1 is LGHDT and CDR2 is YNNKEL in the germline V gene (reference sequence). There are 14 residues in the CDR3. The junction had 9 bases not matched to a gene; V was cut back by 6 bases and J by 6 bases. CDR3 protein: CASSKQGKRDTQYF. The CDR3 nucleotides are TGTGCCAGCAGTAAACAGGGGAAGAGGGATACGCAGTATTTT.

This clone is a singleton in its sample. V gene TRBV5-4 combines with J gene TRBJ2-2; D gene unclear. Trimming shortened V by 1 base and J by 3 bases, and 7 bases separated the two germline ends. The CDR3 spans 14 residues. From germline, CDR1 is SGHNT and CDR2 YYREEE (reference sequence). The CDR3 reads CASSLPVDTGELFF. The CDR3 coding sequence is TGTGCCAGCAGCTTGCCAGTCGACACCGGGGAGCTGTTTTTT.

The chain combines TRBV18 with TRBJ1-2; no reliable D call. The CDR3 contains 18 residues. The V and J ends lost 4 bases and 4 bases respectively, with 25 bases between them. CDR1 KGHSH and CDR2 LQKENI come from the germline V gene. CDR3 nucleotide sequence: TGTGCCAGCTCACTAGGTCCCGGCAGCGGTAAACTTAGCTATGGCTACACCTTC. It specifies CASSLGPGSGKLSYGYTF.

This clone was picked up one time. J is TRBJ1-5 and V is TRBV30, with a possible D match to TRBD1 (6 bases). CDR1 GTSNPN and CDR2 SVGIG come from the germline V gene (reference sequence). The CDR3 covers 16 residues. Trimming shortened V by 0 bases and J by 5 bases, and 17 bases separated the two germline ends. CDR3 bases: TGTGCCTGGAGTGTAATCGGGCCAGGGGCGGATCAGCCCCAGCATTTT. It yields the protein CAWSVIGPGADQPQHF.

V and J are TRBV5-1 and TRBJ2-7; TRBD1 matches at 8 bases. V was pared by 0 bases and J by 4 bases, with 6 bases of the junction left unmatched. From germline, CDR1 is SGHRS and CDR2 YFSETQ. This CDR3 has 15 residues. CDR3 sequence: CASSLVSTGGYEQYF. CDR3 coding DNA: TGCGCCAGCAGCTTGGTGAGCACAGGGGGGTACGAGCAGTACTTC.

The chain is built from TRBV28 and TRBJ2-5; no definite D call. V shed 3 bases and J shed 5 bases, with 16 bases lying between them. The germline CDR1 and CDR2 sequences are MDHEN and SYDVKM. The CDR3 has 15 amino acids. As DNA, the CDR3 is TGTGCCAGCAGTTTTTTGGGTAATACCGGGGAGACCCAGTACTTC. Its translation: CASSFLGNTGETQYF.

The chain uses TRBV14 and TRBJ2-1; 8 positions match TRBD2. The CDR3 has 15 residues. Losses at the gene ends were 1 base for V and 6 bases for J; bases not matched to a gene: 5. Germline CDR1 reads SGHDN; CDR2 reads FVKESK. CDR3 DNA: TGTGCCAGCAGCCAAGCGGTGCTAGCGGGCAATGAGCAGTTCTTC. It encodes CASSQAVLAGNEQFF.

The genes are TRBV5-5 and TRBJ1-3, with TRBD1 matching over 9 bases. Losses at the gene ends were 4 bases for V and 6 bases for J; bases not matched to a gene: 11. This CDR3 has 16 amino acids. Germline assignment: CDR1 SGHKS and CDR2 YYEKEE (reference sequence). CDR3 in DNA: TGTGCCAGCAGCGAGGGGCCGGGACAGGGAGTAAACACCATATATTTT. Its protein is CASSEGPGQGVNTIYF.

The gene calls are TRBV2 and TRBJ1-6; D gene ambiguous. CDR3 size: 16 residues. Trimming left V 9 bases short and J 0 bases short, with 15 bases between. In germline, CDR1 is SNHLY, CDR2 FYNNEI. The CDR3 DNA reads as TGTGCCAGTAGACAACAGCCCCGCTCCTATAATTCACCCCTCCACTTT. Translation: CASRQQPRSYNSPLHF.

The chain employs TRBV21-1 and TRBJ2-7; no DNA check was done on the table's D call, TRBD1. TRBV21-1 is given as a pseudogene. The CDR3 covers 14 residues. CDR3 sequence: CASSKSGSSYEQYF. The DNA of the CDR3 is TGTGCCAGCAGCAAATCAGGCAGCTCCTACGAGCAGTACTTC.

The rearrangement links TRBV18 to TRBJ1-2, with D uncertain. The V gene's germline CDR1 is KGHSH and CDR2 LQKENI. Trimming stripped 2 bases from V and 3 bases from J, with 13 bases between. The CDR3 loop spans 15 amino acids. This CDR3 reads CASSPGVERDYGYTF. CDR3 nucleotide sequence: TGTGCCAGCTCACCAGGCGTGGAGAGGGACTATGGCTACACCTTC.

This clone was seen only once. The V call is TRBV2, the J call TRBJ2-7, with 8 nucleotides matching TRBD2. Trimming took 7 bases from V and 1 from J; bases not matched to a gene: 12. Germline values: CDR1 SNHLY, CDR2 FYNNEI. This CDR3 region has 16 residues. CDR3 nucleotide sequence: TGTGCCAGCACCGGACAGCCCGGGACTAGATCCTACGAGCAGTACTTC. It specifies CASTGQPGTRSYEQYF. The whole variable domain, remainder taken from reference TRBV2 and TRBJ2-7, is EPEVTQTPSHQVTQMGQEVILRCVPISNHLYFYWYRQILGQKVEFLVSFYNNEISEKSEIFDDQFSVERPDGSNFTLKIRSTKLEDSAMYFCASTGQPGTRSYEQYFGPGTRLTVT.

This clone was seen only once. The rearrangement uses TRBV11-3 and TRBJ1-6; D call uncertain. V was shortened by 1 base and J by 7 bases, with 17 bases between the two germline ends. Germline V gives CDR1 SGHNT, CDR2 YENEEA. This CDR3 spans 17 amino acids. CDR3 in amino acids: CASSLGGYGVMNSPLHF. CDR3 DNA sequence: TGTGCCAGCAGCTTAGGTGGGTACGGGGTGATGAATTCACCCCTCCACTTT.

This clone was found once. The chain recombines TRBV5-4 with TRBJ1-2; D gene ambiguous. The CDR3 covers 14 residues. V shed 1 base and J shed 6 bases, with 13 bases lying between them. Germline values: CDR1 SGHNT, CDR2 YYREEE (reference sequence). The CDR3 DNA follows: TGTGCCAGCAGCTTGATCGGGGTCATCAATGGCTACACCTTC. Translating gives CASSLIGVINGYTF.

V is TRBV6-2 or TRBV6-3 and J is TRBJ1-3; D might be TRBD1 (5 bases). Germline V gene sequence: CDR1 MNHEY, CDR2 SVGEGT. The CDR3 extends over 16 amino acids. The V end lost 1 base, the J end lost 1 base, and 11 bases lay between the germline ends. The CDR3 spells CASSYFLQGSGNTIYF. CDR3 nucleotide sequence: TGTGCCAGCAGTTACTTCTTGCAGGGTTCTGGAAACACCATATATTTT.

V usage is TRBV3-1 (or the pseudogene TRBV3-2) and J usage is TRBJ1-6; TRBD1 agrees at 10 bases. V lost 4 bases, J lost 8 bases, and 5 bases stayed unmatched. The CDR3 runs 15 residues. Looked up from germline, CDR1 is LGHDT and CDR2 is YNNKEL (reference sequence). The CDR3 bases are TGTGCCAGCAGCCTGCGACAGGGGGCAGATTCACCCCTCCACTTT. It specifies CASSLRQGADSPLHF.

The chain couples TRBV9 to TRBJ1-1; D remains unclear. Deletions cut 4 bases from V and 1 base from J, with 8 bases between. Germline V lookup: CDR1 SGDLS, CDR2 YYNGEE. The CDR3 runs to 13 residues. CDR3 DNA: TGTGCCAGCAGCCCAGATTGGAACACTGAAGCTTTCTTT. It specifies CASSPDWNTEAFF.

The V and J genes are TRBV5-8 and TRBJ1-1; D not certain. The CDR3 has 13 amino acids. The V gene lost 2 bases and the J gene lost 5 bases, with 10 bases spanning the gap. Germline loops: CDR1 SGHTS, CDR2 YDEGEE. The CDR3 is CASSLSRRTEAFF. The CDR3 region has the DNA TGTGCCAGCAGCTTATCGAGGAGGACTGAAGCTTTCTTT. Drawing the rest from reference TRBV5-8 and TRBJ1-1, the complete variable domain is EAGVTQSPTHLIKTRGQQATLRCSPISGHTSVYWYQQALGLGLQFLLWYDEGEERNRGNFPPRFSGRQFPNYSSELNVNALELEDSALYLCASSLSRRTEAFFGQGTRLTVV.

J is TRBJ1-6 and V is TRBV19; 9 bases agree with TRBD1. Germline CDR1 LNHDA, CDR2 SQIVND (reference sequence). V lost 4 bases to trimming and J lost 0 bases; unmatched junction nucleotides: 4. The CDR3 is 17 residues long. This CDR3 is CASSKTGGSSYNSPLHF. DNA of the CDR3: TGTGCCAGTAGTAAGACAGGGGGAAGCTCCTATAATTCACCCCTCCACTTT. Full variable domain (remainder filled in from reference TRBV19 and TRBJ1-6): DGGITQSPKYLFRKEGQNVTLSCEQNLNHDAMYWYRQDPGQGLRLIYYSQIVNDFQKGDIAEGYSVSREKKESFPLTVTSAQKNPTAFYLCASSKTGGSSYNSPLHFGNGTRLTVT.

V and J are TRBV5-4 and TRBJ1-6, with D unclear. Trimming removed 6 bases from V and 7 bases from J, with 8 bases in between. The CDR3 loop spans 12 amino acids. Germline V gene data show CDR1 as SGHNT and CDR2 as YYREEE (reference sequence). Written as DNA, the CDR3 is TGTGCCAGCAAAGTCCAGAATTCACCCCTCCACTTT. It yields the protein CASKVQNSPLHF.

The CDR3 nucleotides are TGTGCCAGCAGCCCAGAAACAGGGCCGAGAGACACTGAAGCTTTCTTT. It translates to CASSPETGPRDTEAFF. This sequence joins TRBV11-3 and TRBJ1-1; a possible D gene is TRBD1 (6 bases). The CDR3 runs to 16 residues. V lost 5 bases to trimming and J lost 3 bases, with 19 bases between them. The V gene's germline CDR1 is SGHNT and CDR2 YENEEA.